These 7 T cell receptor beta chains originate from one sample sequenced in a study of T cells after yellow fever vaccination (dated by TCRdb to 2018 to 2020). Library creation used 5' RACE. Sequencing relied on an Illumina HiSeq 2500. TCRdb's own reprocessing of the public reads used fastp at Q25 and MiXCR and kept productive beta chains. Duplicate CDR3 protein sequences are folded into a single record with the most common DNA and genes. The sample data list under 400,000 distinct CDR3 sequences, and around a tenth of these were observed just once. The ten largest clonotypes hold roughly 18% of the sample. The treatment or condition label of this sample denotes: live attenuated yellow fever vaccine strain. Sequenced here: PBMCs, sampled on the day of the first yellow fever vaccination. The receptors originated from a man aged 18 to 35 who received the YFV17D yellow fever vaccine.

The DNA for the CDR3 is TGTGCCAGCGGTCAACAGGGAATGCTTTACAATGAGCAGTTCTTC. Its protein is CASGQQGMLYNEQFF. The V and J genes are TRBV5-4 and TRBJ2-1; D may be TRBD1 (6 bases). Trimming took off 7 bases at V and 4 bases at J, with 18 bases between the two ends. This CDR3 contains 15 residues. Germline-derived CDR1 and CDR2 are SGHNT and YYREEE (reference sequence).

This clonotype appeared a few times. The chain couples TRBV18 to TRBJ2-1; 8 bases match TRBD2. V lost 3 bases and J lost 3; bases outside the gene matches: 10. This CDR3 region has 17 residues. The germline V gene has CDR1 KGHSH and CDR2 LQKENI. CDR3 protein: CASSPSGGGRIYNEQFF. The DNA for the CDR3 is TGTGCCAGCTCACCCTCTGGCGGGGGGCGTATCTACAATGAGCAGTTCTTC. Full variable domain (missing parts from reference TRBV18 and TRBJ2-1): NAGVMQNPRHLVRRRGQEARLRCSPMKGHSHVYWYRQLPEEGLKFMVYLQKENIIDESGMPKERFSAEFPKEGPSILRIQQVVRGDSAAYFCASSPSGGGRIYNEQFFGPGTRLTVL.

The chain joins TRBV11-2 to TRBJ2-7; possibly TRBD2 for D (6 bases). The germline gives CDR1 SGHAT, CDR2 FQNNGV. This CDR3 comprises 15 residues. Trimming took 2 bases from V and 3 from J, leaving 14 bases between them. This chain's CDR3 is CASSLIGGSIYEQYF. CDR3 in DNA: TGTGCCAGCAGCTTAATTGGGGGGTCCATCTACGAGCAGTACTTC.

A few counts support this clonotype. The gene calls are TRBV12-3 or TRBV12-4 and TRBJ2-3; 8 nucleotides align to TRBD1. V was clipped by 3 bases and J by 3 bases; unmatched bases: 5. The CDR3 consists of 15 residues. CDR3 residues: CASSFGQGWTDTQYF. CDR3 sequence (DNA): TGTGCCAGCAGTTTCGGACAGGGCTGGACAGATACGCAGTATTTT.

The V call is TRBV5-1, the J call TRBJ2-1; D is undetermined. Germline assignment: CDR1 SGHRS and CDR2 YFSETQ. Trimming took 0 bases from V and 9 from J, leaving 4 bases between them. The CDR3 totals 11 residues. The CDR3: CASSLVLEQFF. The CDR3 DNA follows: TGCGCCAGCAGCTTGGTTCTTGAGCAGTTCTTC.

This sequence joins TRBV27 and TRBJ2-7; D remains ambiguous. This CDR3 is 15 amino acids long. CDR1 and CDR2 from the germline V gene are MNHEY and SMNVEV (reference sequence). V lost 6 bases and J 2 bases, leaving 17 bases between the germline ends. The DNA for the CDR3 is TGTGCCAGCAGCCTTAGATACGTCGGCCCCTACGAGCAGTACTTC. It codes for CASSLRYVGPYEQYF.

This clonotype was observed once. The chain is built from TRBV5-1 and TRBJ2-1, with D uncertain. Trimming removed 1 base from V and 5 bases from J, with 13 bases in between. The germline V gene encodes CDR1 SGHRS and CDR2 YFSETQ. This CDR3 region has 15 residues. CDR3 region: CASSLPTDRDNEQFF. The DNA for the CDR3 is TGCGCCAGCAGCTTGCCCACAGACCGGGACAATGAGCAGTTCTTC. The whole variable domain, remainder taken from reference TRBV5-1 and TRBJ2-1, is KAGVTQTPRYLIKTRGQQVTLSCSPISGHRSVSWYQQTPGQGLQFLFEYFSETQRNKGNFPGRFSGRQFSNSRSEMNVSTLELGDSALYLCASSLPTDRDNEQFFGPGTRLTVL.